A selection of T cell receptor beta chains follows, all from one sample in a study of PD-L1 blockade in urothelial cancer. Method: immunoSEQ multiplex PCR; TCRdb's copy keeps in-frame clones and lacks some. The top ten clones hold 3.5% to 4.5% of a sample with about 52,000 clones, around 79% of them seen once. Sequencing was performed on PBMCs, taken around atezolizumab (anti-PD-L1) treatment. The receptors originated from a man in his 70s with urothelial cancer. Each CDR3 is given with its conserved first and last residue. D genes are given only for firm matches. Some rows mark clone size as missing; the rest say once, few, many or name a class of expanded clone.

J gene | clone size | V gene | D gene | CDR3 DNA | CDR3 protein
TRBJ2-3 | - | TRBV27 | - | TGTGCCAGCAGTCCTTGGGGCAGAAGCACAGATACGCAGTATTTT | CASSPWGRSTDTQYF
TRBJ1-6 | few | TRBV4-3 | TRBD1 | TGCGCCAGCAGCCTAGAAGACAGGGGAAATTCACCCCTCCACTTT | CASSLEDRGNSPLHF
TRBJ1-3 | - | TRBV7-9 | - | TGTGCCAGCAGCTTACAGGGGATCGGAAACACCATATATTTT | CASSLQGIGNTIYF
TRBJ2-3 | - | TRBV2 | TRBD2 | TGTGCCAGCAGTGGGGGACTAGCGGGGAACACAGATACGCAGTATTTT | CASSGGLAGNTDTQYF
TRBJ2-3 | - | TRBV10-3 | - | TGTGCCATCAGGGGAGGAGCAGATACGCAGTATTTT | CAIRGGADTQYF
TRBJ2-1 | - | TRBV5-1 | TRBD2 | TGCGCCAGCAGCTGGGCAGCGGGGGGATCCAATGAGCAGTTCTTC | CASSWAAGGSNEQFF
TRBJ1-1 | - | TRBV7-7 | TRBD1 | TGTGCTAGCGCACCTCCGGGACAGGGGGCGAACAGAGCTTTCTTT | CASAPPGQGANRAFF
TRBJ2-3 | - | TRBV14 | - | TGTGCCAGCAGCCAAAGAAGCGGTGCCTTCACCGATACGCAGTATTTT | CASSQRSGAFTDTQYF
TRBJ2-5 | - | TRBV29-1 | - | TGCAGCGTTGATTTCGGAGAGACCCAGTACTTC | CSVDFGETQYF
TRBJ1-1 | - | TRBV19 | - | TGTGCCAGTAGTCCCCCGACAGGAGCCACTGAAGCTTTCTTT | CASSPPTGATEAFF
TRBJ2-7 | - | TRBV10-3 | - | TGTGCCATCAGTGAGTCCTCCGGGAGTGACTACGAGCAGTACTTC | CAISESSGSDYEQYF
TRBJ2-7 | - | TRBV2 | - | TGTGCCAGCAGTCGGGCCTACGAGCAGTACTTC | CASSRAYEQYF
TRBJ2-1 | medium-sized | TRBV11-3 | TRBD1 | TGTGCCAGCAGCTCTGGACAGGGGTTAACCTACAATGAGCAGTTCTTC | CASSSGQGLTYNEQFF
TRBJ2-3 | - | TRBV4-3 | - | TGCGCCAGCAGCCCGAGAGGGGCAGGGGGCACAGATACGCAGTATTTT | CASSPRGAGGTDTQYF
TRBJ1-3 | - | TRBV7-9 | - | TGTGCCAGCAGCCACATCCCAGGCGGGGGACCCTCTGGAAACACCATATATTTT | CASSHIPGGGPSGNTIYF
TRBJ1-6 | few | TRBV5-5 | - | TGTGCCAGCAGCGGCGACGGCAGGACACCCCTCCACTTT | CASSGDGRTPLHF
TRBJ1-3 | - | TRBV5-1 | TRBD1 | TGCGCCAGCAGCCTAGGGGGCGCAGGTGGAAACACCATATATTTT | CASSLGGAGGNTIYF
TRBJ2-5 | - | TRBV14 | - | TGTGCCAGCAGCCGCGCCGGGTTCCAAGAGACCCAGTACTTC | CASSRAGFQETQYF
TRBJ1-2 | - | TRBV5-1 | TRBD1 | TGCGCCAGCAGCACTTCGACAGGGATTGATGGCTACACCTTC | CASSTSTGIDGYTF
TRBJ2-3 | - | TRBV4-2 | TRBD1 | TGTGCCAGCAGCCCCTTGGGACAGGGTGGGGATACGCAGTATTTT | CASSPLGQGGDTQYF
TRBJ2-1 | - | TRBV27 | TRBD2 | TGTGCCAGCAGTCGAGCGGGGGGCTTATACAATGAGCAGTTCTTC | CASSRAGGLYNEQFF
TRBJ2-3 | - | TRBV7-2 | - | TGTGCCAGCAGCTTCTCGTCTAGAAACACGGATACGCAGTATTTT | CASSFSSRNTDTQYF
TRBJ2-3 | - | TRBV11-3 | TRBD2 | TGTGCCAGCAGCTCTTGGGCTAGCGGGGGTTACCTCCCCACAGATACGCAGTATTTT | CASSSWASGGYLPTDTQYF
TRBJ1-2 | - | TRBV28 | - | TGTGCCAGCAGTCCCCAAGGGACAATTAACTATGGCTACACCTTC | CASSPQGTINYGYTF
TRBJ2-5 | - | TRBV5-1 | TRBD2 | TGCGCCAGCAGCTTGGAACCTAGCGGGGGATGGGAGACCCAGTACTTC | CASSLEPSGGWETQYF
TRBJ2-3 | - | TRBV7-2 | TRBD2 | TGTGCCAGCGGGGCGAGCGGGGGGGCGGATACGCAGTATTTT | CASGASGGADTQYF
TRBJ2-2 | - | TRBV4-2 | TRBD2 | TGTGCCAGCAGCCAACTAGCGGGGGGAAGTTCCGGGGAGCTGTTTTTT | CASSQLAGGSSGELFF
TRBJ2-1 | - | TRBV5-1 | TRBD2 | TGCGCCAGCAGCTTGGATCCTAGCGGGAGCTCCTACAATGAGCAGTTCTTC | CASSLDPSGSSYNEQFF
TRBJ2-7 | - | TRBV6-5 | TRBD1 | TGTGCCAGCAGTCGACAGGGCTCCTACGAGCAGTACTTC | CASSRQGSYEQYF
TRBJ2-2 | - | TRBV5-6 | TRBD2 | TGTGCCAGCAGCGGCGGGGGGCGGAACACCGGGGAGCTGTTTTTT | CASSGGGRNTGELFF
TRBJ1-4 | - | TRBV7-6 | - | TGTGCCAGCAGCTTGGGCCTGCCTAATGAAAAACTGTTTTTT | CASSLGLPNEKLFF
TRBJ2-7 | few | TRBV7-2 | TRBD2 | TGTGCCAGCAGTTTCGGGACTAGAACCTACGAGCAGTACTTC | CASSFGTRTYEQYF
TRBJ2-3 | medium-sized | TRBV19 | - | TGTGCCAGTAGTGGCGGGTCCAGTCCTAGCACAGATACGCAGTATTTT | CASSGGSSPSTDTQYF
TRBJ1-5 | - | TRBV28 | TRBD1 | TGTGCCAGCAGTTTACTCGACAGGGACAATCAGCCCCAGCATTTT | CASSLLDRDNQPQHF
TRBJ1-6 | - | TRBV7-9 | - | TGTGCCAGCAGCCCCGGGACAACCTATAATTCACCCCTCCACTTT | CASSPGTTYNSPLHF
TRBJ2-5 | - | TRBV5-3 | - | TGTGCCAGAAGCTTGACCCGAGGAGTGGGACATATTATGGAAGAGACCCAGTACTTC | CARSLTRGVGHIMEETQYF
TRBJ2-7 | few | TRBV5-6 | TRBD1 | TGTGCCAGCAGCTTGGGACAGGGGGCGCGGGAGCAGTACTTC | CASSLGQGAREQYF
TRBJ2-5 | - | TRBV25-1 | TRBD2 | TGTGCCAGCAGTGACCGAAGGATAGCGGGAGTTGAGACCCAGTACTTC | CASSDRRIAGVETQYF
TRBJ1-1 | - | TRBV20-1 | - | TGCAGTGCTAGAGATATAACTGAAGCTTTCTTT | CSARDITEAFF
TRBJ2-7 | - | TRBV12-2 | - | TGTGCAAGTCGACCCCTATCGGTCCCCTACGAGCAGTACTTC | CASRPLSVPYEQYF
TRBJ1-4 | - | TRBV6-5 | - | TGTGCCAGCAGCCGAGGTGGGGCCACTAATGAAAAACTGTTTTTT | CASSRGGATNEKLFF
TRBJ2-7 | - | TRBV11-3 | - | TGTGCCAGCAGCTTACTACAGACCAGCAAGCAGTACTTC | CASSLLQTSKQYF
TRBJ2-4 | - | TRBV7-9 | - | TGTGCCAGCAGCCCACAACAGGCCGCCCAACTAGCCAAAAACATTCAGTACTTC | CASSPQQAAQLAKNIQYF
TRBJ1-1 | few | TRBV10-3 | - | TGTGCCATCAGTAAGCAGGAAAGGGGCACTGAAGCTTTCTTT | CAISKQERGTEAFF
TRBJ2-7 | - | TRBV28 | TRBD1 | TGTGCCAGCAGTTTATTTCTTTCCGGGACAGGACCCAAGCAGTACTTC | CASSLFLSGTGPKQYF
TRBJ2-2 | - | TRBV4-3 | - | TGCGCCAGCAGCCAAGGTGGCAGTTCTTCTCCCTACACCGGGGAGCTGTTTTTT | CASSQGGSSSPYTGELFF
TRBJ2-7 | - | TRBV7-2 | - | TGTGCCAGCAGCTTAGCGGGTCTGGCAGGGTGGACCTTCTACGAGCAGTACTTC | CASSLAGLAGWTFYEQYF
TRBJ2-3 | - | TRBV5-1 | - | TGCGCCAGCAGCTTGGTACTAGACCCCACAGATACGCAGTATTTT | CASSLVLDPTDTQYF
TRBJ2-5 | - | TRBV29-1 | - | TGCAGCGTCTTAGGAAGCGAACAAGAGACCCAGTACTTC | CSVLGSEQETQYF
TRBJ1-1 | - | TRBV6-5 | - | TGTGCCAGCAAGACAGGATCTGAAGCTTTCTTT | CASKTGSEAFF
TRBJ1-5 | few | TRBV28 | - | TGTGCCAGCAGTTTGGCAGGAGGGGGCAATCAGCCCCAGCATTTT | CASSLAGGGNQPQHF
TRBJ2-2 | once | TRBV5-5 | - | TGTGCCAGCAGCTTGGTTAGGGGAGGCACCGGGGAGCTGTTTTTT | CASSLVRGGTGELFF
TRBJ2-7 | - | TRBV2 | - | TGTGCCAGCAGTGTCCCGGGAGAAAAGAACGAGCAGTACTTC | CASSVPGEKNEQYF
TRBJ1-2 | - | TRBV7-2 | TRBD1 | TGTGCCAGCAGCTCGGACAGGGTAGGATATGGCTACACCTTC | CASSSDRVGYGYTF
TRBJ2-1 | few | TRBV7-9 | - | TGTGCCAGCAGCTTCGGGACTCAATACAATGAGCAGTTCTTC | CASSFGTQYNEQFF
TRBJ1-3 | - | TRBV4-3 | TRBD1 | TGCGCCAGCAGCCCGGGACAGGGGGTTCGAAACACCATATATTTT | CASSPGQGVRNTIYF
TRBJ1-1 | - | TRBV7-2 | - | TGTGCCAGCAGCCGGGGACAGAACACTGAAGCTTTCTTT | CASSRGQNTEAFF